This T cell receptor beta chain was sequenced in a study of CD8+CD57+ T cells in acquired aplastic anemia. In the study overall: Across the sorted CD4+ and CD8+ cells, DNA amounts averaged roughly 3 ug. Study-level results: It was found that some 30 CD8+ CDR3 sequences were shared between patients and controls. Controls and patients did not differ significantly in CD8+ Simpson's diversity.

The patients chosen for sequencing had shown expansion of CD8+CD57+ cells (detected by flow cytometry). Genomic DNA templated the TCR beta VDJ and CDR3 profiling. TCRdb processed the reads anew with MiXCR; each CDR3 protein has one entry. The sample lists a few hundred thousand distinct CDR3 sequences, approximately 86% seen once, with 40% to 55% in the top ten. The CDR3 contains 13 residues. The germline gives CDR1 SNHLY, CDR2 FYNNEI. With regard to this clonotype: Its antigen is currently unknown. One end of the junction does not line up with germline, which may come from a read error.

Sequencing was done on a sample of sorted CD4+, CD8+, or CD8+CD57+ T cells (not recorded which) from PBMCs. The chain combines TRBV2 with TRBJ2-3; 7 nucleotides match TRBD2. This receptor was identified in a human donor with aplastic anemia. In DNA form, the CDR3 reads TGCAGCAGCGGGGAACAGGGCACAGATACGCAGTATTTT. This translates into CSSGEQGTDTQYF. Filled out from reference TRBV2 and TRBJ2-3, the complete variable domain reads EPEVTQTPSHQVTQMGQEVILRCVPISNHLYFYWYRQILGQKVEFLVSFYNNEISEKSEIFDDQFSVERPDGSNFTLKIRSTKLEDSAMYFCSSGEQGTDTQYFGPGTRLTVL.